This record concerns one TCR beta chain sequence. This clonotype was counted many times. The clone's antigen remains unknown. No much larger clone exists at a distance of one base, and base qualities are not known. Library preparation employed multiplex PCR. For sequencing, an Illumina HiSeq 2500 was employed. TCRbeta libraries were built by three rounds of nested PCR using primers (Table S4), following protocols modified from ARM-PCR. Before sequencing, PCR products in the 200-500 bp range were cut out of the gel and cleaned up using the QIAquick gel extraction kit. In the source study's methods: Trimmomatic was used to clean the reads, FLASH merged the cleaned reads into complete CDR3 sequences, and MiTCR assigned the sequences to V(D)J germline segments. Clonal diversity was computed as the inverse Simpson's index with VDJtools. Productive reads were defined as in-frame sequences without a premature stop codon. TCRdb reprocessed the public reads (quality trimming at Q25 with fastp, clone calling with MiXCR) and kept in-frame beta chains. Rows merge per CDR3 protein into single entries with the most common DNA and genes. TCRdb, not the original authors, processed these V and J calls. This sample gives about 93,000 distinct CDR3 sequences in total; about 72% of them show up just once. In total, the top ten clones hold about 17% of the sample.

This specimen comes from a study of tumor and adjacent non-tumor tissue in lung cancer (dated 2018 in TCRdb). In the study overall: Patients with adenocarcinoma (about twelve), squamous cell carcinoma (2) and small cell lung cancer (1) were included in the cohort. For each patient, one tumor sample and one normal lung sample were taken, giving roughly 30 paired specimens that underwent TCRbeta CDR3 sequencing. A total of some 130 million productive TCRbeta reads were generated by sequencing, corresponding to an average of roughly 4 million reads per sample. The study compared bulk TCRbeta repertoires between lung tumor tissue and matched distant non-tumor lung tissue from 15 or so lung cancer patients. The approximately 15 patients were aged roughly 30 to 80 years, included around 10 men and 5 women, and had TNM stage I to III disease. Broad study findings and their caveats: The methods do not name the sequencing platform or mention unique molecular identifiers. A significantly larger cumulative share of the repertoire was made up by the top 100 clones in normal lung than in tumor tissue. Peripheral blood was not sequenced, so blood TCRbeta repertoires were not examined in the lung cancer patients of the study. TCR diversity was significantly higher in younger patients, and higher tumor TCR diversity was associated with shorter overall and disease-free survival. Tumor tissue showed significantly greater TCR diversity (inverse Simpson) than normal lung tissue (about 400 vs 150, P = 0.0075, Mann-Whitney U test). The cohort had only 15 patients, and the authors noted that larger samples and more detailed clinical data are needed.

From the cysteine up to the phenylalanine, the CDR3 has a length of 15 residues. Of the read, only the CDR3 DNA is kept; its 45 bases are in frame from base 1. Ends trimmed: V by 6 bases, J by 2 bases; bases unmatched to a gene: 9. The germline V gene supplies CDR1 MNHEY and CDR2 SVGEGT. RNA was extracted from bulk unsorted tissue and checked for quality with a NanoDrop ND-1000 and an Agilent 2100. Newly diagnosed lung cancer patients without prior chemotherapy who had been admitted for thoracic surgery in China between August and November 2014 were enrolled as donors. Patients with previous radiotherapy or chemotherapy, or with another concurrent cancer, were excluded from the study. Surgical tissue pieces of roughly 1-2 cm3 were preserved in RNAlater solution and were kept at -80 degrees C until use.

The rearrangement combines TRBV6-2 or TRBV6-3 with TRBJ2-7, with 8 bases matching TRBD2. The clonotype originates from a man aged 55-75 years with non-small cell lung cancer. What was sequenced was lung tumor tissue. DNA sequence: TGTGCCAGCAGAGCCCCCAGCGGGGGTCCCTACGAGCAGTACTTC. This sequence encodes CASRAPSGGPYEQYF.